The text below deals with one TCR beta chain. Its antigen remains unknown. The data are from a study of OX40 agonist ivuxolimab in advanced cancers. Study at large: The patients received ivuxolimab by intravenous route every 2 weeks at 0.01 to 10 mg/kg.

Profiling relied on immunoSEQ multiplex PCR, and the TCRdb table lists in-frame clones only, not all of them. The sample has about 56,000 clones, approximately 92% seen once. Study results and caveats: Doses of 0.1 to 3.0 mg/kg were accompanied by clonal expansion of CD4+ and CD8+ blood T cells by week 6.

This receptor was taken from an adult with an advanced solid tumor such as melanoma, head and neck, liver or kidney cancer. The starting material was CD4+ or CD8+ T cells sorted from blood, obtained in a trial of the OX40 agonist ivuxolimab.

For the CDR3, the DNA is TGTGCCAGCAGTTCACAGGGAGCAAGCACAGATACGCAGTATTTT. Its protein product is CASSSQGASTDTQYF. The genes are TRBV28 and TRBJ2-3; D perhaps matches TRBD1 (6 bases). This CDR3 comprises 15 residues. Trimming shortened V by 4 bases and J by 0 bases, and 11 bases separated the two germline ends. Germline-derived CDR1 and CDR2 are MDHEN and SYDVKM.